These T cell receptor beta chains were read from a single sample in a study of human T cells and chemical hapten exposure. TCRdb redid the calling of the RACE reads with MiXCR, one entry per CDR3 protein. Seen here are fewer than 350,000 distinct CDR3 sequences, 7.7% observed once, and the top ten hold 1.2%. This specimen consisted of whole blood, obtained in connection with sensitization to the hapten diphenylcyclopropenone (DPC). These receptor sequences come from a man between 18 and 35 years old with alopecia areata. Some clones in this sample may be carry-over from other donors' samples. Both conserved end residues are part of each CDR3. D genes are given only for firm matches.

d_call v_call cdr3_aa
- TRBV18 CASSMGANYGYTF
TRBD1 TRBV20-1 CSAQRERDRLFF
- TRBV5-1 CASSLWTTGDYGYTF
- TRBV24-1 CATSVSSGGGWDEQFF
- TRBV6-2/TRBV6-3 CASNARGRWNQPQHF
- TRBV7-9 CASSWLSGELFF
TRBD1 TRBV7-9 CASSYGQGANQPQHF
- TRBV4-1 CASSQPGQMNTEAFF
- TRBV12-3/TRBV12-4 CASRISRDTTEAFF
- TRBV20-1 CSARDGTKSTDTQYF
- TRBV6-1 CASSWLEGYTF